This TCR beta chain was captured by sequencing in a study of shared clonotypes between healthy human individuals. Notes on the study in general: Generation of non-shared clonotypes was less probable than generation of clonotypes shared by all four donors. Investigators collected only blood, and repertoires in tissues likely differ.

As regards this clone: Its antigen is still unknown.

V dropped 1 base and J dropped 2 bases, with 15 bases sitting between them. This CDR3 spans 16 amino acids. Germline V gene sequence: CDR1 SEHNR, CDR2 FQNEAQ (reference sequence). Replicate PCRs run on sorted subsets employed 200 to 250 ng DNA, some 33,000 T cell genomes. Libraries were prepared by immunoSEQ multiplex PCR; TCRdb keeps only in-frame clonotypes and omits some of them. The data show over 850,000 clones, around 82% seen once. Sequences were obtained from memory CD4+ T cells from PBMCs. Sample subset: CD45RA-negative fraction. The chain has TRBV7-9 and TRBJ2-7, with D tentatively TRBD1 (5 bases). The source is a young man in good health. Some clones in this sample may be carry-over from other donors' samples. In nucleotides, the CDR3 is TGTGCCAGCAGCTTAGTGGGGCCAGGACCTCCCTACGAGCAGTACTTC. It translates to CASSLVGPGPPYEQYF.